This T cell receptor (beta chain) was captured by sequencing in a study of cytomegalovirus exposure and HLA in healthy donors. Study results and caveats: At a 0.05 false discovery rate, a later analysis found about 17,000 TCR beta sequences to be associated with HLA alleles.

V was pared by 0 bases and J by 2 bases, with 10 bases between. The CDR3 is 15 amino acids. Germline V gene data show CDR1 as SGDLS and CDR2 as YYNGEE. Notes on this clone: Its antigen is unknown.

The PCR employed 60 Vbeta primers together with 13 Jbeta primers. Clones were read by immunoSEQ multiplex PCR, and TCRdb kept only the in-frame ones, dropping some. The profile shows about 120,000 clones, 55% to 80% of them singletons. The source of this sequence is a woman aged 25-40 years in good health and CMV-seronegative. The chain carries TRBV9 and TRBJ2-3; a weak D match, TRBD1 (5 bases). Sequencing input: PBMCs. CDR3 sequence reads: CASSVGDSDTDTQYF. CDR3 bases: TGTGCCAGCAGCGTAGGTGACAGCGACACAGATACGCAGTATTTT.